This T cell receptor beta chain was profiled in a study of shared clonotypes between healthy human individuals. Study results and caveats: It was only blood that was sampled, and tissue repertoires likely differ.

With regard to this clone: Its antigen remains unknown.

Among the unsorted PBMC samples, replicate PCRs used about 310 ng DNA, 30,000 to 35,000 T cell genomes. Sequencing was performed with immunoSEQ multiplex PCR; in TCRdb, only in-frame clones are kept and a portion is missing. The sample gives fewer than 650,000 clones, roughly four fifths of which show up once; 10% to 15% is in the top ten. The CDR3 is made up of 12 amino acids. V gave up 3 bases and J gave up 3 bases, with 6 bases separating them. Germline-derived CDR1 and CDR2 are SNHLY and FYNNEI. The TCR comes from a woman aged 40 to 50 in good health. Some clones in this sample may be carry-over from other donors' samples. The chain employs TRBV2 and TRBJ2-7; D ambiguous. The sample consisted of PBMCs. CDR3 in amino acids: CASSEYSYEQYF. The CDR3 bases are TGTGCCAGCAGTGAGTACAGCTACGAGCAGTACTTC.